This TCR beta chain comes out of a study of CD8 T cells in ankylosing spondylitis. With V trimmed by 5 bases and J by 5 bases, 15 bases remained unmatched. Germline CDR1 is DFQATT and CDR2 is SNEGSKA (reference sequence). This CDR3 spans 15 amino acids. TCRdb itself ran the 5' RACE reads through MiXCR, one entry per CDR3 protein. Found here are tens of thousands of distinct CDR3 sequences, about 27% of them singletons; the top ten hold approximately 59%. This sequence joins TRBV20-1 and TRBJ2-7; TRBD1 matches 7 bases. Specimen: blood, either unsorted or a sorted T cell fraction (not recorded which). This clonotype was sampled from a male donor with ankylosing spondylitis or in good health (not recorded which). The CDR3, as DNA: TGCAGTGCTCCCCCAGTCGACAGGGTAACGAACGAGCAGTACTTC. Protein sequence: CSAPPVDRVTNEQYF.